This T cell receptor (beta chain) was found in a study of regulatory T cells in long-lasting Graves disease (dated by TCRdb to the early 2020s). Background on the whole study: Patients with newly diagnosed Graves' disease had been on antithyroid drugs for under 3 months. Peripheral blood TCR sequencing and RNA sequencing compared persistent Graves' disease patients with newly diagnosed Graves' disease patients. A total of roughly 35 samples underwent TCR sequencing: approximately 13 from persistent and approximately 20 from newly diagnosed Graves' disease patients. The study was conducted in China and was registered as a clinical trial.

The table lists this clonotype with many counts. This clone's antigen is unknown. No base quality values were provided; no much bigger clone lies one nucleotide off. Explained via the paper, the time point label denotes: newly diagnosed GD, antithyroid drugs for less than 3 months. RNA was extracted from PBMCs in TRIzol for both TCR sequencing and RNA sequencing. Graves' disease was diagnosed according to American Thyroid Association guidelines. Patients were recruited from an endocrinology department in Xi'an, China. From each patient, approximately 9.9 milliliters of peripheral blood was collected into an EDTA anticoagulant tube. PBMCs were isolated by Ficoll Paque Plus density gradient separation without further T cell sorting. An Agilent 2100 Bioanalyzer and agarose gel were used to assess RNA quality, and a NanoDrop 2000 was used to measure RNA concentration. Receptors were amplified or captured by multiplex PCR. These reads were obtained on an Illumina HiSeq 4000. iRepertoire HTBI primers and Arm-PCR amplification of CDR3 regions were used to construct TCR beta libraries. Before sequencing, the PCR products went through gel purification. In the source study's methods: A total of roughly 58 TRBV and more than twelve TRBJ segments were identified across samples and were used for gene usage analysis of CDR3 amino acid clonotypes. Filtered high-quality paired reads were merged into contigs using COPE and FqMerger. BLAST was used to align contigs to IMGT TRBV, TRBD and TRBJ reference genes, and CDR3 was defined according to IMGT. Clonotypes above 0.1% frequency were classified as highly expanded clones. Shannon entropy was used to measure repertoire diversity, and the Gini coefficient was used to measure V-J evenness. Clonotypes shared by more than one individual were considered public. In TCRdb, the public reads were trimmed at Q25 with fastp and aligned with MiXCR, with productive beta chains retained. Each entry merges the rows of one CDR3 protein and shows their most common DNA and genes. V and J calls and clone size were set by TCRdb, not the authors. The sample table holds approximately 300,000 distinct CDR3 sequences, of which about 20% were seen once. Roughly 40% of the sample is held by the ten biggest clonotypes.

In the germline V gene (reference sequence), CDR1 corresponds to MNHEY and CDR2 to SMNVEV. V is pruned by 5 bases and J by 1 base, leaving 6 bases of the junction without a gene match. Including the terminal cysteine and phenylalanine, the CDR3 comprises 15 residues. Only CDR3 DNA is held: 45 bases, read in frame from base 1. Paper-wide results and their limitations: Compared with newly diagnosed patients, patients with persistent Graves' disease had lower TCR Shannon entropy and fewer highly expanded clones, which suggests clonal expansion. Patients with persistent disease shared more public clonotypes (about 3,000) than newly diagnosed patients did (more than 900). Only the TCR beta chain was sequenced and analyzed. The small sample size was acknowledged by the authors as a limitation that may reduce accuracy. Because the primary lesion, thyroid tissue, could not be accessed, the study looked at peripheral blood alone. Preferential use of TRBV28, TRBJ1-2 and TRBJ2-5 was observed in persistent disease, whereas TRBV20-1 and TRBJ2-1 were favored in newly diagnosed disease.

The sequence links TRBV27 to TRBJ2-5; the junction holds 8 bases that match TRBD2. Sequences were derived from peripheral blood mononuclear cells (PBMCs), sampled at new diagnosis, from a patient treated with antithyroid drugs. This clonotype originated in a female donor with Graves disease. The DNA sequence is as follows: TGTGCCAGCAGTGGCGCCGGGACTAGCCAAGAGACCCAGTACTTC. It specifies CASSGAGTSQETQYF.